This T cell receptor beta chain was sequenced during a study of cytomegalovirus exposure and HLA in healthy donors. Repertoires were generated with immunoSEQ multiplex PCR, while TCRdb's copy carries only in-frame clones and drops some. The sample carries about 280,000 clones, 80% to 90% recorded once. Of note for this clone: Antigen unknown.

The CDR3 sequence is 10 residues long. The V gene lost 9 bases and the J gene lost 7 bases, with 10 bases spanning the gap. The germline gives CDR1 SEHNR, CDR2 FQNEAQ (reference sequence). Broader study findings: There were a few CMV-associated chains whose specificity for CMV antigens was confirmed in vitro. The dataset shows that most TCR sequences were rare, while some public TCRs occurred in many donors.

The chain employs TRBV7-9 and TRBJ2-7, with D unresolved. Source material: PBMCs. The sequence was obtained from a young woman in good health and CMV-seronegative. In DNA, the CDR3 is TGTGCCAGGAGCCCAGGTGAGCAGTACTTC. This translates into CARSPGEQYF.